One sample yielded the 23 T cell receptor beta chains listed below, sequenced in a study of T cell repertoires in cytomegalovirus infection. TCRdb used MiXCR to reprocess the reads, holding one entry per CDR3 protein. The sample holds some 320,000 distinct CDR3 sequences, roughly 9.5% seen once. Source material: PBMCs. These receptors originate from a human donor in good health (CMV status not recorded). Some clones in this sample may be carry-over from other donors' samples.

Concerning this clonotype: A much larger clone sits a single nucleotide away, making a read error possible. This chain uses TRBV18 with TRBJ1-4; 7 nucleotides match TRBD1. Germline V gives CDR1 KGHSH, CDR2 LQKENI. The V segment lost 4 bases and the J segment 8 bases; nucleotides outside the gene matches: 19. The CDR3 has 18 amino acids. The CDR3 region is CASSLVSTGGRGYEKLFF. The CDR3 DNA sequence: TGTGCCAGCTCACTAGTATCCACCGGTGGCAGGGGGTACGAAAAACTGTTTTTT.

This clonotype was found a few times. The chain has TRBV28 and TRBJ2-7; D gene ambiguous. Germline V CDR1 and CDR2: MDHEN, SYDVKM. The CDR3 runs 16 residues. With 8 bases removed from V and 0 bases from J, the gap between germline ends came to 20 bases. This CDR3 reads CASELSTASLSYEQYF. CDR3 DNA sequence: TGTGCCAGCGAACTTTCAACAGCGTCCCTCTCCTACGAGCAGTACTTC.

This clonotype was seen ten or more times. The rearrangement uses TRBV7-2 and TRBJ2-7; TRBD2 matches at 7 bases. Germline trimming cut 5 bases from V and 3 bases from J; bases unmatched to any gene: 10. The length of the CDR3 is 15 residues. The germline V gene has CDR1 SGHTA and CDR2 FQGNSA. CDR3 sequence reads: CASSTRLAANYEQYF. The CDR3 DNA reads TGTGCCAGCAGCACCCGGCTAGCGGCGAACTACGAGCAGTACTTC.

The sample holds a few counts of this clonotype. The V gene is TRBV7-9, the J gene TRBJ2-3; TRBD2 matches at 7 bases. This CDR3 region has 14 residues. CDR1 and CDR2 from the germline V gene are SEHNR and FQNEAQ (reference sequence). The V gene end was trimmed by 8 bases and the J gene end by 4 bases; junction bases not matched to a gene: 9. CDR3 nucleotide sequence: TGTGCCAGCCAAGAAGCGGGGCTGGCAGATACGCAGTATTTT. Amino acid sequence: CASQEAGLADTQYF.

This clonotype was recorded a few times. The gene calls are TRBV5-6 and TRBJ2-1, with D possibly being TRBD2 (5 bases). Germline V CDR1 and CDR2: SGHDT, YYEEEE. This CDR3 is built from 16 residues. The V and J ends lost 5 bases and 0 bases respectively, with 15 bases between them. The CDR3 loop is CASSSLARSSYNEQFF. CDR3 nucleotides: TGTGCCAGCAGTTCATTAGCGCGAAGCTCCTACAATGAGCAGTTCTTC.

This clonotype was seen ten or more times. The chain employs TRBV7-2 and TRBJ2-5, with 7 bases identical to TRBD1. Germline V gene data show CDR1 as SGHTA and CDR2 as FQGNSA. V was pared by 5 bases and J by 5 bases, with 8 bases of the junction left unmatched. The CDR3 covers 14 residues. CDR3 protein: CASSPQGRGETQYF. In DNA form, the CDR3 reads TGTGCCAGCAGCCCACAGGGGCGAGGGGAGACCCAGTACTTC.

There are a few counts of this clonotype. The J gene is TRBJ1-5, the V gene TRBV19; D unresolved. CDR3 length equals 14 residues. V shed 5 bases and J shed 4 bases, with 12 bases lying between them. Per the germline V gene, CDR1 is LNHDA and CDR2 is SQIVND (reference sequence). CDR3: CASSWDAENQPQHF. CDR3 sequence (DNA): TGTGCCAGTAGTTGGGATGCAGAGAATCAGCCCCAGCATTTT.

The rearrangement links TRBV7-3 to TRBJ2-6, with D hard to call. The V end was cut by 0 bases, the J end by 0 bases, with 9 bases between. The CDR3 consists of 17 residues. The V gene's germline CDR1 is SGHTA and CDR2 FQGTGA. Written as DNA, the CDR3 is TGTGCCAGCAGCTTAACACCGGCCAACTCTGGGGCCAACGTCCTGACTTTC. This sequence encodes CASSLTPANSGANVLTF.

This clonotype was detected ten times or more. The chain uses TRBV19 and TRBJ2-3; the D gene is possibly TRBD1 (6 bases). This CDR3 spans 14 amino acids. V was trimmed by 5 bases and J by 6 bases, leaving 15 bases between them. Germline V gene data show CDR1 as LNHDA and CDR2 as SQIVND (reference sequence). CDR3 coding DNA: TGTGCCAGTAGTCAGGGGTTTCACAGGGATACGCAGTATTTT. It is translated as CASSQGFHRDTQYF.

This clonotype was seen ten or more times. J is TRBJ1-4 and V is TRBV12-3 or TRBV12-4; the D is unclear. Deletions cut 3 bases from V and 6 bases from J, with 8 bases between. The CDR3 runs to 13 residues. CDR3 nucleotide sequence: TGTGCCAGCAGTTTTGTCGGGGATGAAAAACTGTTTTTT. Its protein is CASSFVGDEKLFF.

This clonotype was seen many times. The rearrangement uses TRBV7-2 and TRBJ2-7, with 10 positions matching TRBD2. In germline, CDR1 is SGHTA, CDR2 FQGNSA. CDR3 length equals 15 residues. The V gene end was trimmed by 5 bases and the J gene end by 4 bases; junction bases not matched to a gene: 8. Here the CDR3 DNA reads TGTGCCAGCAGCCTCACTAGCGGGGTAGATTACGAGCAGTACTTC. This codes for CASSLTSGVDYEQYF.

The chain employs TRBV7-8 and TRBJ2-3, with 8 bases matching TRBD1. The CDR3 totals 15 residues. V shed 3 bases and J 2 bases; nucleotides not matched to a gene: 4. Germline CDR1 reads SGHVS; CDR2 reads FQNEAQ. CDR3 sequence (DNA): TGTGCCAGCAGCTTTACAGGGGGAATCACAGATACGCAGTATTTT. Translation: CASSFTGGITDTQYF. The full variable domain, with the rest looked up from reference TRBV7-8 and TRBJ2-3, is GAGVSQSPRYKVAKRGQDVALRCDPISGHVSLFWYQQALGQGPEFLTYFQNEAQLDKSGLPSDRFFAERPEGSVSTLKIQRTQQEDSAVYLCASSFTGGITDTQYFGPGTRLTVL.

This clonotype was found many times. This chain connects TRBV7-3 to TRBJ2-1, with D perhaps given as TRBD1 or TRBD2 (6 bases each). CDR3 length equals 15 residues. Trimming took 5 bases from V and 2 from J, leaving 13 bases between them. Germline CDR1 is SGHTA and CDR2 is FQGTGA. CDR3 coding DNA: TGTGCCAGCAGCCCGGGGGCCGGGCCCTACAATGAGCAGTTCTTC. Encoded protein: CASSPGAGPYNEQFF.

This clonotype was counted ten times or more. The rearrangement joins TRBV12-5 to TRBJ2-2, with unresolved D. Trimming stripped 5 bases from V and 4 bases from J, with 5 bases between. CDR3 length equals 12 residues. Germline CDR1 LGHNT, CDR2 FRNRAP. DNA for the CDR3: TGTGCTAGTGGTCTTATCACCGGGGAGCTGTTTTTT. Translated: CASGLITGELFF.

The chain joins TRBV20-1 to TRBJ2-5; 8 bases map to TRBD1. Per germline, CDR1 DFQATT and CDR2 SNEGSKA (reference sequence). V trimming: 7 bases; J trimming: 2 bases; junction bases outside the gene matches: 15. This CDR3 is 16 amino acids long. CDR3 amino acids: CSGWDRSSPNQETQYF. The CDR3 bases are TGCAGTGGATGGGACAGGTCGTCCCCGAATCAAGAGACCCAGTACTTC.

The sample holds a few counts of this clonotype. The genes are TRBV10-3 and TRBJ2-1; D might be TRBD2 (7 bases). V was shortened by 7 bases and J by 7 bases, with 17 bases between the two germline ends. CDR3 length: 14 residues. Looked up from germline, CDR1 is ENHRY and CDR2 is SYGVKD. The CDR3 protein is CAIKGGGDRNEQFF. DNA of the CDR3: TGTGCCATCAAGGGGGGGGGCGATAGAAATGAGCAGTTCTTC.

This clonotype showed up just a few times. The rearrangement joins TRBV4-3 to TRBJ2-2; D remains unclear. V was shortened by 0 bases and J by 1 base, with 3 bases between the two germline ends. The germline V gene encodes CDR1 LGHNA and CDR2 YSLEER. The CDR3 is made up of 14 amino acids. In DNA form, the CDR3 reads TGCGCCAGCAGCCAAGACAAGAACACCGGGGAGCTGTTTTTT. Its translation is CASSQDKNTGELFF.

This clonotype came up many times. V and J are TRBV7-9 and TRBJ2-6; no definite D call. The germline CDR1 and CDR2 sequences are SEHNR and FQNEAQ (reference sequence). CDR3 length: 13 amino acids. V lost 7 bases, J lost 5 bases, and 9 bases lay in between. CDR3 loop: CASTHYWANVLTF. DNA of the CDR3: TGTGCCAGCACCCACTACTGGGCCAACGTCCTGACTTTC.

This clonotype was observed many times. This chain joins TRBV7-8 and TRBJ2-2; D unclear. Germline V CDR1 and CDR2: SGHVS, FQNEAQ. The germline V and J ends were trimmed by 6 bases and 2 bases, with 7 bases remaining between them. The CDR3 extends over 13 amino acids. CDR3 nucleotide sequence: TGTGCCAGCAGTTCTCTTAACACCGGGGAGCTGTTTTTT. It encodes CASSSLNTGELFF.

The V and J genes are TRBV28 and TRBJ2-5; perhaps D is TRBD1 or TRBD2 (5 bases each). This CDR3 contains 13 residues. Trimming removed 5 bases from V and 4 bases from J, with 11 bases in between. Germline values: CDR1 MDHEN, CDR2 SYDVKM. The chain's CDR3 is CASSPGTRETQYF. The DNA for the CDR3 is TGTGCCAGCAGTCCCGGGACCCGAGAGACCCAGTACTTC.

This clonotype was seen many times. The V and J genes are TRBV12-3 or TRBV12-4 and TRBJ1-3; D not resolved. V was clipped by 5 bases and J by 0 bases, with 11 bases between them. The CDR3 has 15 residues. CDR3 protein: CASSRVGISGNTIYF. CDR3 coding DNA: TGTGCCAGCAGTAGGGTCGGAATCTCTGGAAACACCATATATTTT.

In this sample, this clonotype turned up a few times. This chain links TRBV4-3 with TRBJ2-7, with 7 nucleotides matching TRBD2. V dropped 1 base and J dropped 0; count of bases not matched to a gene: 3. This CDR3 spans 15 amino acids. Germline CDR1 is LGHNA and CDR2 is YSLEER. The CDR3 DNA reads as TGCGCCAGCAGCCAAGGCGGGAGTGCCTCCTACGAGCAGTACTTC. Its translation: CASSQGGSASYEQYF.

The V gene is TRBV25-1, the J gene TRBJ2-5; the match to TRBD2 covers 15 bases. The germline V gene encodes CDR1 MGHDK and CDR2 SYGVNS. The CDR3 is made up of 16 amino acids. V dropped 4 bases and J dropped 6; count of bases not matched to a gene: 6. CDR3 DNA sequence: TGTGCCAGCAGTGCCTCCGGGACTAGCGGGAGGCAGACCCAGTACTTC. Encoded protein: CASSASGTSGRQTQYF. Full variable domain (outside the CDR3, taken from reference TRBV25-1 and TRBJ2-5): EADIYQTPRYLVIGTGKKITLECSQTMGHDKMYWYQQDPGMELHLIHYSYGVNSTEKGDLSSESTVSRIRTEHFPLTLESARPSHTSQYLCASSASGTSGRQTQYFGPGTRLLVL.